These 8 T cell receptor beta chains share one sample of origin, sequenced in a study of blood T cell repertoires in COVID-19 (dated by TCRdb to the early 2020s). The library was made by the immunoSEQ multiplex PCR assay. Held by TCRdb, this immuneACCESS table contains in-frame sequences only and omits some clones. Under half of the omission traces to an unresolved V gene where checked; the cause of the rest is unknown. The sample has 110,000 to 150,000 clones on record, just under 90% of them singletons. The ten most abundant clones make up around 10% of the sample. Input material: peripheral blood. These receptors originate from a woman aged 80 or older with acute or convalescent COVID-19.

The chain recombines TRBV5-1 with TRBJ1-2, with D possibly matching TRBD1 (6 bases). The V gene's germline CDR1 is SGHRS and CDR2 YFSETQ. Trimming left V 0 bases short and J 4 bases short, with 13 bases between. CDR3 size: 15 residues. CDR3 sequence: CASSLDRGAVYGYTF. The CDR3 region has the DNA TGCGCCAGCAGCTTGGATCGGGGGGCTGTCTATGGCTACACCTTC. Full variable domain (missing parts from reference TRBV5-1 and TRBJ1-2): KAGVTQTPRYLIKTRGQQVTLSCSPISGHRSVSWYQQTPGQGLQFLFEYFSETQRNKGNFPGRFSGRQFSNSRSEMNVSTLELGDSALYLCASSLDRGAVYGYTFGSGTRLTVV.

This chain connects TRBV4-3 to TRBJ2-1; TRBD1 matches 9 bases. Germline-derived CDR1 and CDR2 are LGHNA and YSLEER. The CDR3 consists of 18 residues. With V trimmed by 0 bases and J by 4 bases, 10 bases remained unmatched. Here the CDR3 reads CASSQDLTGQGRYNEQFF. Written as DNA, the CDR3 is TGCGCCAGCAGCCAAGATCTGACGGGACAGGGTAGATACAATGAGCAGTTCTTC.

As DNA, the CDR3 is TGTGCCAGCAGTTTACTACAGGGTTTCACTGAAGCTTTCTTT. Translation gives CASSLLQGFTEAFF. The V and J genes are TRBV6-2 or TRBV6-3 and TRBJ1-1, with D possibly matching TRBD1 (6 bases). This CDR3 comprises 14 residues. Trimming stripped 4 bases from V and 4 bases from J, with 13 bases between. Germline CDR1 MNHEY, CDR2 SVGEGT.

The CDR3 is CASSLLTVGRDLYNEQFF. DNA for the CDR3: TGCGCCAGCAGCTTGTTAACGGTCGGCAGGGATCTTTACAATGAGCAGTTCTTC. The genes are TRBV5-1 and TRBJ2-1; perhaps TRBD1 as D (5 bases). V shed 1 base and J shed 4 bases, with 21 bases lying between them. The CDR3 is 18 residues long. Germline assignment: CDR1 SGHRS and CDR2 YFSETQ. Together with reference TRBV5-1 and TRBJ2-1, the CDR3 gives the full variable domain: KAGVTQTPRYLIKTRGQQVTLSCSPISGHRSVSWYQQTPGQGLQFLFEYFSETQRNKGNFPGRFSGRQFSNSRSEMNVSTLELGDSALYLCASSLLTVGRDLYNEQFFGPGTRLTVL.

V and J are TRBV6-5 and TRBJ1-5; 7 nucleotides match TRBD1. Germline V CDR1 and CDR2: MNHEY, SVGAGI. V shed 9 bases and J 6 bases; nucleotides not matched to a gene: 11. This CDR3 is 14 amino acids long. The CDR3 protein is CASTLQGELQPQHF. CDR3 bases: TGTGCCAGTACTCTCCAGGGGGAGCTTCAGCCCCAGCATTTT.

The rearrangement uses TRBV9 and TRBJ1-2; D is unclear. Germline V CDR1 and CDR2: SGDLS, YYNGEE. The CDR3 runs 13 residues. V lost 3 bases, J lost 6 bases, and 12 bases lay in between. The CDR3 spells CASSAHDKDGYTF. CDR3 in DNA: TGTGCCAGCAGCGCACATGACAAGGATGGCTACACCTTC. The variable domain in full, with the rest retrieved from reference TRBV9 and TRBJ1-2, is DSGVTQTPKHLITATGQRVTLRCSPRSGDLSVYWYQQSLDQGLQFLIQYYNGEERAKGNILERFSAQQFPDLHSELNLSSLELGDSALYFCASSAHDKDGYTFGSGTRLTVV.

This chain uses TRBV19 with TRBJ1-5; 9 bases are a match to TRBD1. J gave up 5 bases and V 5 bases, and 10 bases lay outside the gene matches. The germline V gene encodes CDR1 LNHDA and CDR2 SQIVND (reference sequence). This CDR3 is 16 amino acids long. CDR3 sequence (DNA): TGTGCCAGTAGTCCCCCCGGGACAGGGATTTATCAGCCCCAGCATTTT. Residues: CASSPPGTGIYQPQHF.

The chain employs TRBV6-6 and TRBJ1-2; TRBD1 aligns across 7 bases. Looked up from germline, CDR1 is MNHNY and CDR2 is SVGAGI (reference sequence). Trimming cost V 2 bases and J 4 bases; bases outside gene matches: 10. This CDR3 has 16 residues. The CDR3 sequence: CASSYKPRQGRYGYTF. In DNA form, the CDR3 reads TGTGCCAGCAGTTACAAGCCCCGACAGGGCCGCTATGGCTACACCTTC.